This T cell receptor beta chain appears in the sequencing data of a study of blood T cell repertoires in COVID-19. Study context: From the United States, Italy and Spain came samples of acute and convalescent COVID-19.

In the source study's methods: By means of reference gene primer amplification, nucleated cell counts were estimated. Generated by immunoSEQ multiplex PCR, the TCRdb table keeps only in-frame clones and is missing some. The V and J calls and clone size are taken from that table; D and trimming were inferred from the DNA. Of around 310,000 clones in the sample, roughly 86% were seen once. V was clipped by 6 bases and J by 5 bases, with 17 bases between them. The CDR3 runs to 15 residues. Germline CDR1 SGDLS, CDR2 YYNGEE. Cohorts were based on clinical histories the participants reported. Cohort 3 recovered donors had two negative PCRs, clearance, or symptom resolution.

The sequence was obtained from a woman in her 30s who had recovered from COVID-19. The chain is built from TRBV9 and TRBJ2-2; D may be TRBD2 (5 bases). Source material: PBMCs or T cells enriched from blood (not recorded which). This CDR3 is CASTPTSRGTGELFF. Here the CDR3 DNA reads TGTGCCAGCACCCCGACTTCCCGAGGGACCGGGGAGCTGTTTTTT.